These 24 T cell receptor beta chains share one sample of origin, sequenced in a study of early stage breast cancer tumors. Sequencing used immunoSEQ multiplex PCR; TCRdb keeps in-frame clones, though not all of them. This repertoire shows some 25,000 clones, less than 75% found once; its top ten account for 9.5% to 10%. The material sequenced was breast tumor tissue. The receptors derive from a person aged 55 to 75 with breast cancer.

The chain links TRBV5-1 to TRBJ2-3, with 9 bases aligning to TRBD2. CDR1 is SGHRS, CDR2 YFSETQ, per germline. V was clipped by 0 bases and J by 5 bases; unmatched bases: 7. The CDR3 is made up of 16 amino acids. CDR3 sequence (DNA): TGCGCCAGCAGCTTGGTCGTTAGCGGGAGTGGAGATACGCAGTATTTT. This sequence encodes CASSLVVSGSGDTQYF.

The chain is built from TRBV4-2 and TRBJ2-1; 7 bases map to TRBD2. Germline trimming cut 0 bases from V and 7 bases from J; bases unmatched to any gene: 12. The CDR3 contains 17 residues. Germline V CDR1 and CDR2: LGHNA, YNFKEQ. CDR3 loop: CASSQETRTSSSNEQFF. CDR3 in DNA: TGTGCCAGCAGCCAAGAGACCCGGACTAGTTCCTCGAATGAGCAGTTCTTC.

The chain recombines TRBV12-2 with TRBJ2-2; the table calls TRBD2, which could not be checked here. TRBV12-2 counts as a pseudogene. The CDR3 extends over 20 amino acids. This CDR3 is CASRLFAAGGPIDFAGELFF. The CDR3 coding sequence is TGTGCAAGTCGCCTGTTCGCAGCGGGAGGGCCGATCGATTTTGCCGGGGAGCTGTTTTTT.

This clone was seen only a few times. This chain connects TRBV6-1 to TRBJ2-2; D uncertain. The CDR3 totals 14 residues. Between the trimmed V and J ends, which lost 5 bases and 11 bases, there was a span of 18 bases. Per germline, CDR1 MNHNS and CDR2 SASEGT. CDR3 sequence (DNA): TGTGCCAGCAGTCCTTCTAGAAGTAGTTATGAGCTGTTTTTT. As protein: CASSPSRSSYELFF.

This clone was counted only a few times. V usage is TRBV28 and J usage is TRBJ1-4; D not certain. The CDR3 loop spans 11 amino acids. The V and J ends lost 7 bases and 6 bases respectively, with 6 bases between them. Germline V gene lookup returns CDR1 MDHEN and CDR2 SYDVKM. The CDR3 protein is CASNSDEKLFF. The DNA of the CDR3 is TGTGCCAGCAACTCGGATGAAAAACTGTTTTTT.

The chain uses TRBV7-3 and TRBJ2-7; 12 positions match TRBD2. CDR3 length equals 14 residues. CDR1 is SGHTA, CDR2 FQGTGA, per germline. V trimming: 5 bases; J trimming: 6 bases; junction bases outside the gene matches: 5. This CDR3 is CASSTSGRLGEQYF. The DNA for the CDR3 is TGTGCCAGCAGCACTAGCGGGAGGCTTGGCGAGCAGTACTTC.

The chain employs TRBV11-2 and TRBJ1-2, with D perhaps TRBD1 (6 bases). The CDR3 consists of 15 residues. CDR1 is SGHAT and CDR2 is FQNNGV in the germline V gene. Trimming stripped 0 bases from V and 7 bases from J, with 15 bases between. CDR3 in amino acids: CASSLDMGAASGYTF. The CDR3 DNA sequence: TGTGCCAGCAGCTTAGATATGGGGGCGGCTAGTGGCTACACCTTC. The whole variable domain, filled in from reference TRBV11-2 and TRBJ1-2, reads EAGVAQSPRYKIIEKRQSVAFWCNPISGHATLYWYQQILGQGPKLLIQFQNNGVVDDSQLPKDRFSAERLKGVDSTLKIQPAKLEDSAVYLCASSLDMGAASGYTFGSGTRLTVV.

The chain recombines TRBV5-1 with TRBJ1-1; maybe TRBD1 (5 bases). The CDR3 has 16 amino acids. Germline V gives CDR1 SGHRS, CDR2 YFSETQ. Trimming shortened V by 3 bases and J by 4 bases, and 19 bases separated the two germline ends. In DNA, the CDR3 is TGCGCCAGCAGCTGGGAGGGACCGCAGAAGAGCACTGAAGCTTTCTTT. Amino acids: CASSWEGPQKSTEAFF.

V gene TRBV5-1 combines with J gene TRBJ2-7; no reliable D call. CDR1 and CDR2 from the germline V gene are SGHRS and YFSETQ. Trimming shortened V by 5 bases and J by 4 bases, and 19 bases separated the two germline ends. The CDR3 totals 15 residues. The CDR3: CASRQHYYRNYEQYF. The CDR3 coding sequence is TGCGCCAGCAGACAGCATTATTACAGAAATTACGAGCAGTACTTC.

The chain joins TRBV19 to TRBJ2-1; 7 bases map to TRBD2. Germline CDR1 reads LNHDA; CDR2 reads SQIVND (reference sequence). The CDR3 is made up of 16 amino acids. CDR3 region: CTRTPDRGRSDGEQFF. The CDR3, as DNA: TGTACAAGAACCCCTGATCGCGGGAGATCAGATGGTGAGCAGTTCTTC.

The gene calls are TRBV11-2 and TRBJ2-5, with a tentative D call TRBD2 (5 bases). Germline CDR1 reads SGHAT; CDR2 reads FQNNGV. Trimming removed 5 bases at V and 6 bases at J, with 7 bases between. This CDR3 spans 11 amino acids. The CDR3 sequence is CASSPGKTQYF. The DNA for the CDR3 is TGTGCCAGCAGCCCCGGGAAGACCCAGTACTTC.

On this clone itself: The sample contains more than one DNA sequence encoding this CDR3. V gene TRBV7-8 combines with J gene TRBJ2-5, with a possible D match to TRBD1 (5 bases). CDR1 is SGHVS and CDR2 is FQNEAQ in the germline V gene. The CDR3 covers 13 residues. V was clipped by 3 bases and J by 2 bases, with 7 bases between them. The CDR3: CASSLTDQETQYF. The CDR3 bases are TGTGCCAGCAGCTTGACAGATCAAGAGACCCAGTACTTC.

The CDR3 nucleotides are TGCGCCAGCAGCTTAGCGGGAGGGCCCGCAGATACGCAGTATTTT. Translated: CASSLAGGPADTQYF. The chain is built from TRBV5-1 and TRBJ2-3; 10 bases agree with TRBD2. The junction had 4 bases not matched to a gene; V was cut back by 2 bases and J by 4 bases. CDR3 length: 15 amino acids. The V gene's germline CDR1 is SGHRS and CDR2 YFSETQ.

The V gene is TRBV5-6, the J gene TRBJ1-1; D might be TRBD1 (5 bases). CDR3 length equals 13 residues. V lost 2 bases, J lost 1 base, and 6 bases lay in between. Germline CDR1 and CDR2: SGHDT and YYEEEE. Written as DNA, the CDR3 is TGTGCCAGCAGCTTTGGACAGAACACTGAAGCTTTCTTT. Translating gives CASSFGQNTEAFF.

The CDR3 loop reads CASSSRHLFTDTQYF. CDR3 bases: TGTGCCAGCAGTTCGCGACACCTTTTCACAGATACGCAGTATTTT. The genes are TRBV28 and TRBJ2-3, with D uncertain. In germline, CDR1 is MDHEN, CDR2 SYDVKM. Trimming cost V 4 bases and J 2 bases, with 13 bases left between them. CDR3 length: 15 amino acids.

V and J are TRBV12-5 and TRBJ2-1; D may be TRBD1 (5 bases). This CDR3 is built from 12 residues. Deletions cut 3 bases from V and 7 bases from J, with 7 bases between. Germline V gene data show CDR1 as LGHNT and CDR2 as FRNRAP. CDR3 in amino acids: CASGLSGNEQFF. CDR3 nucleotide sequence: TGTGCTAGTGGTTTATCAGGGAATGAGCAGTTCTTC.

This rearrangement joins TRBV19 to TRBJ2-5, with D tentatively TRBD2 (6 bases). CDR3 length: 17 residues. The V and J ends lost 5 bases and 5 bases respectively, with 24 bases between them. Per germline, CDR1 LNHDA and CDR2 SQIVND (reference sequence). Here the CDR3 DNA reads TGTGCCAGTAGTCGCGTCGCCATTTTTCGCGGAGGGGAGACCCAGTACTTC. This gives the protein CASSRVAIFRGGETQYF.

The V and J genes are TRBV11-2 and TRBJ2-1, with D maybe TRBD1 (6 bases). The germline CDR1 and CDR2 sequences are SGHAT and FQNNGV. This CDR3 spans 12 amino acids. The V and J ends lost 5 bases and 14 bases respectively, with 16 bases between them. This CDR3 is CASSLNPRGEFF. The CDR3, as DNA: TGTGCCAGCAGCCTTAACCCCAGGGGAGAGTTCTTC.

The genes are TRBV7-9 and TRBJ2-5, with TRBD2 matching 12 bases. The CDR3 sequence is 18 residues long. V shed 4 bases, J shed 5 bases, and the junction held 14 bases outside the gene matches. Germline CDR1 reads SEHNR; CDR2 reads FQNEAQ (reference sequence). The CDR3 DNA is TGTGCCAGCAGCTCCCTGGGCACTAGCGGGAGGTCGAGCGAGACCCAGTACTTC. Translating gives CASSSLGTSGRSSETQYF.

This clone was found once. This chain links TRBV11-2 with TRBJ2-3; TRBD2 might be the D (6 bases). In germline, CDR1 is SGHAT, CDR2 FQNNGV. Between the trimmed V and J ends, which lost 2 bases and 10 bases, there was a span of 31 bases. The CDR3 has 19 amino acids. The CDR3 sequence is CASSLYFTTGGPDYNAQYF. The DNA of the CDR3 is TGTGCCAGCAGCTTATATTTTACAACAGGAGGGCCGGATTATAATGCGCAGTATTTT.

This clone turned up a few times. The chain combines TRBV7-9 with TRBJ1-2; 7 bases agree with TRBD1. V lost 5 bases, J lost 4 bases, and 10 bases stayed unmatched. Germline assignment: CDR1 SEHNR and CDR2 FQNEAQ (reference sequence). There are 15 residues in the CDR3. Here the CDR3 DNA reads TGTGCCAGCAGCATAGACAGGGCCGAGGGCTATGGCTACACCTTC. This sequence encodes CASSIDRAEGYGYTF.

This clone was seen only a few times. The chain couples TRBV6-1 to TRBJ1-5; possible D gene TRBD1, 6 bases. Per germline, CDR1 MNHNS and CDR2 SASEGT. V was shortened by 1 base and J by 7 bases, with 17 bases between the two germline ends. This CDR3 region has 16 residues. CDR3 DNA sequence: TGTGCCAGCAGTGAAGGAAGTCAGTTTGGGGGCCAGCCCCAGCATTTT. It codes for CASSEGSQFGGQPQHF.

The chain uses TRBV18 and TRBJ1-2; D gene unclear. The length of the CDR3 is 15 residues. Germline CDR1 is KGHSH and CDR2 is LQKENI. Deletions cut 2 bases from V and 4 bases from J, with 14 bases between. CDR3: CASSPSPITSYGYTF. The CDR3 DNA follows: TGTGCCAGCTCACCATCCCCGATTACGAGCTATGGCTACACCTTC.

V and J are TRBV6-5 and TRBJ2-7, with 11 nucleotides matching TRBD2. Germline V gene lookup returns CDR1 MNHEY and CDR2 SVGAGI. V trimming: 10 bases; J trimming: 7 bases; junction bases outside the gene matches: 9. There are 13 residues in the CDR3. The CDR3 DNA reads as TGTGCCACCTATAGCGGGAGGGCGGAGGAGCAGTACTTC. It encodes CATYSGRAEEQYF.